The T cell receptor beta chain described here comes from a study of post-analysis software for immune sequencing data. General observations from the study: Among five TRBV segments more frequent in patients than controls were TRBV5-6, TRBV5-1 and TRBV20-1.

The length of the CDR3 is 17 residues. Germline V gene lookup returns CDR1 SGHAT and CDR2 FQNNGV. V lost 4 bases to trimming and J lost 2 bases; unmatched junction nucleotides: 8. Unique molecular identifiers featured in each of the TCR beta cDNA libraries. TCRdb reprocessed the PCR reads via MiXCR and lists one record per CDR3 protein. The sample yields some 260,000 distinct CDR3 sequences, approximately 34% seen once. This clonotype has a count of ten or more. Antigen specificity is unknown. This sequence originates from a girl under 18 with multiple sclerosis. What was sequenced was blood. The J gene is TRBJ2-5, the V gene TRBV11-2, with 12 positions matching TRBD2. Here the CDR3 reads CASSSSGGAVRQETQYF. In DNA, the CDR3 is TGTGCCAGCAGCTCTAGCGGGGGGGCCGTCCGACAAGAGACCCAGTACTTC.